This TCR beta chain was recovered during a study of post-analysis software for immune sequencing data. Prepared TCR beta cDNA libraries contained unique molecular identifiers. TCRdb recomputed calls from the PCR reads with MiXCR, one row per CDR3 protein. Here the sample spans 750,000 to 950,000 distinct CDR3 sequences, about 43% being singletons. CDR1 is MDHEN and CDR2 is SYDVKM in the germline V gene. The CDR3 runs to 19 residues. The V gene lost 2 bases and the J gene lost 4 bases, with 24 bases spanning the gap. Notes on this clonotype: Its antigen remains unidentified.

Study observations and caveats: Those with multiple sclerosis, the patient group, showed significantly lower normalized Chao1 diversity than controls. Patients had higher frequencies than controls of about five TRBV segments, including TRBV5-6, TRBV5-1 and TRBV20-1.

Sequenced sample: blood. The genes are TRBV28 and TRBJ2-1, with TRBD1 as a possible D gene (7 bases). This clonotype originated in a girl aged 5-17 years with multiple sclerosis. CDR3 nucleotides: TGTGCCAGCAGTTTAGGGTGGGGGGACAGCCCAGAAAGGTACAATGAGCAGTTCTTC. Encoded protein: CASSLGWGDSPERYNEQFF.